This T cell receptor (beta chain) is drawn from a study of immune cell composition in non-small cell lung cancer. Across the whole study: Lung adenocarcinoma or squamous carcinoma made up most tumours.

Turning to this clone: The antigen is undetermined.

Study conclusions and caveats: Tumour TCR-beta clonality was not significantly tied to smoking pack-years.

Using immunoSEQ multiplex PCR, the repertoire was profiled, and TCRdb retains in-frame clones only, with some absent. The table shows some 2,600 clones, with about three quarters occurring only once. Trimming took off 5 bases at V and 2 bases at J, with 10 bases between the two ends. The CDR3 spans 13 residues. Germline V gene lookup returns CDR1 SGHTA and CDR2 FQGNSA. The chain links TRBV7-2 to TRBJ2-7, with a weak D call TRBD2 (5 bases). The sequenced sample was lung tumor tissue. The sequence was collected from a human donor with non-small cell lung cancer. DNA for the CDR3: TGTGCCAGCAGCGCCGGGATCACCTACGAGCAGTACTTC. Encoded protein: CASSAGITYEQYF.